Following are 2 T cell receptor beta chains from one sample sequenced in a study of Graves' ophthalmopathy and Graves' hyperthyroidism. Transcripts of RNA were the source for amplifying TCR beta CDR3 regions. Second-round multiplex PCR came after first-round RT-PCR with HTBI primers. TCRdb reprocessed the multiplex PCR reads via MiXCR and lists one record per CDR3 protein. The sample includes 200,000 to 250,000 distinct CDR3 sequences, under 25% of them seen just once. The sequenced sample was peripheral blood. These receptors were collected from a woman aged 50 to 60 with Graves' ophthalmopathy.

This clonotype was detected only once. The rearrangement joins TRBV27 to TRBJ1-1; 7 nucleotides line up with TRBD1. The length of the CDR3 is 16 residues. The V segment lost 4 bases and the J segment 1 base; nucleotides outside the gene matches: 9. The germline V gene has CDR1 MNHEY and CDR2 SMNVEV (reference sequence). This chain's CDR3 is CASSWRDSRENTEAFF. Written as DNA, the CDR3 is TGTGCCAGCAGTTGGCGGGACAGCCGGGAGAACACTGAAGCTTTCTTT.

This clonotype appeared a few times. The chain combines TRBV3-1 with TRBJ1-5, with D tentatively TRBD1 (6 bases). The V end lost 4 bases, the J end lost 4 bases, and 11 bases lay between the germline ends. The CDR3 runs 14 residues. CDR1 and CDR2 from the germline V gene are LGHDT and YNNKEL (reference sequence). The CDR3 region has the DNA TGTGCCAGCAGCCTGAAGGACAGTAATCAGCCCCAGCATTTT. It specifies CASSLKDSNQPQHF. The whole variable domain, filled in from reference TRBV3-1 and TRBJ1-5, reads DTAVSQTPKYLVTQMGNDKSIKCEQNLGHDTMYWYKQDSKKFLKIMFSYNNKELIINETVPNRFSPKSPDKAHLNLHINSLELGDSAVYFCASSLKDSNQPQHFGDGTRLSIL.